The entry that follows covers one T cell receptor beta chain sequence. In the original workflow: For nucleated cells, counts were estimated from reference gene primer amplification. Measured with immunoSEQ multiplex PCR; TCRdb has only the in-frame clones, and not every one. V, J and clone size reflect that table, while D and trimming were determined from the DNA. The sample has some 99,000 clones; around 75% are singletons. This entry comes from a study of blood T cell repertoires in COVID-19. Study background: The United States, Italy and Spain were the sources of the acute and convalescent COVID-19 samples. The analysed material was cDNA or gDNA that came from T cells, B-cell-depleted T cells, or PBMCs.

The CDR3 is made up of 15 amino acids. Losses at the gene ends were 4 bases for V and 7 bases for J; bases not matched to a gene: 7. Looked up from germline, CDR1 is LNHDA and CDR2 is SQIVND (reference sequence). The receptor comes from a man between 65 and 79 years old with acute or convalescent COVID-19. The source material was peripheral blood. The chain joins TRBV19 to TRBJ1-4, with 9 bases that match TRBD1. CDR3 DNA sequence: TGTGCCAGTAGTAAAGGCGGGACAGGGAGTGAAAAACTGTTTTTT. It translates to CASSKGGTGSEKLFF.